This T cell receptor (beta chain) was captured in a study of PD-1 blockade in classical Hodgkin lymphoma. As to this clone: Its antigen is currently unknown.

General study findings and limits: Whoever responded completely had baseline diversity much like that seen in newly diagnosed patients. Diminished baseline TCR diversity has been reported in newly diagnosed patients relative to healthy donors.

With no exception, relapse followed autologous stem cell transplantation in all patients, and brentuximab vedotin exposure varied. Repertoires were generated with immunoSEQ multiplex PCR, while TCRdb's copy carries only in-frame clones and drops some. The sample gives 20,000 to 30,000 clones, around two thirds of which show up once; roughly 10% is in the top ten. Germline V gene lookup returns CDR1 KGHSH and CDR2 LQKENI. The V and J ends lost 5 bases and 1 base respectively, with 15 bases between them. CDR3 length: 15 residues. The receptor's source is a human donor with classical Hodgkin lymphoma. The chain recombines TRBV18 with TRBJ2-7, with D possibly being TRBD1 (6 bases). Sequences were derived from peripheral blood mononuclear cells (PBMCs), sampled before the second cycle of nivolumab. The CDR3 loop is CASSKSYRESYEQYF. The CDR3 DNA reads as TGTGCCAGCTCAAAGAGCTACAGGGAATCCTACGAGCAGTACTTC.